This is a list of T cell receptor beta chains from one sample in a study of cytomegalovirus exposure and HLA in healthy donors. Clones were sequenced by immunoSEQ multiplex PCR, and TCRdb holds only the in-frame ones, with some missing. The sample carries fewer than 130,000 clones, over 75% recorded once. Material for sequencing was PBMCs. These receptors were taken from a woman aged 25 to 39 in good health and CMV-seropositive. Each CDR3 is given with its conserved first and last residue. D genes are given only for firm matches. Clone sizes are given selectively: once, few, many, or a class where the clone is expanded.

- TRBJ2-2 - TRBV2 TGTGCCAGCAGTGAAGCGGGAAGGGACATAAACACCGGGGAGCTGTTTTTT CASSEAGRDINTGELFF
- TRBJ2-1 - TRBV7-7 TGTGCCAGCAGCCCCCGGAGGAGCTCCTACAATGAGCAGTTCTTC CASSPRRSSYNEQFF
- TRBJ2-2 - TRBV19 TGTGCCAGTAGTGAGCAGGGGTTGTACACCGGGGAGCTGTTTTTT CASSEQGLYTGELFF
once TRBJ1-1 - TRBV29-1 TGCAGCGCTACTACAGGGATGAACACTGAAGCTTTCTTT CSATTGMNTEAFF
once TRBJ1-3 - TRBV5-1 TGCGCCAGCAGCTTGGACCGAGCCTCTGGAAACACCATATATTTT CASSLDRASGNTIYF
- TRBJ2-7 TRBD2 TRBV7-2 TGTGCCAGCAGCCGCCTGAGCGGGGGGGGCTACGAGCAGTACTTC CASSRLSGGGYEQYF
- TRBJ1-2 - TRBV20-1 TGCAGTGCTCCAGGGGATGGCTACACCTTC CSAPGDGYTF
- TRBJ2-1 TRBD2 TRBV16 TGTGCCAGCAGCCAATCATGGGGACTAGGGTACGGCAATGAGCAGTTCTTC CASSQSWGLGYGNEQFF
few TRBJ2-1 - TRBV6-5 TGTGCCAGCAGTTACGCACACAGGGATGAGCAGTTCTTC CASSYAHRDEQFF
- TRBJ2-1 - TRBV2 TGTGCCAGCACCGACCAGGGCCCCCTTAGCTCCTACAATGAGCAGTTCTTC CASTDQGPLSSYNEQFF
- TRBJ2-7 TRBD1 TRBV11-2 TGTGCCAGCAGCGCAGAGACAGGGGACGAGCAGTACTTC CASSAETGDEQYF
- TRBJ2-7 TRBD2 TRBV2 TGTGCCAGCAGGGAAATAGCGGGGGGCCCCTCCTACGAGCAGTACTTC CASREIAGGPSYEQYF
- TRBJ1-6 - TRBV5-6 TGTGCCAGCAGCTTTTCGGGGTTGAATTCACCCCTCCACTTT CASSFSGLNSPLHF
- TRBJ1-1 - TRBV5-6 TGTGCCAGCAGCTCGGACAGAACGAACACTGAAGCTTTCTTT CASSSDRTNTEAFF
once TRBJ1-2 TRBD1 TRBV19 TGTGCCAGTAGAAAGACCGGGACAGTTTTTTATGGCTACACCTTC CASRKTGTVFYGYTF
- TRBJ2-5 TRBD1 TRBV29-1 TGCAGCGTTGTTGACAGGGAAGAGACCCAGTACTTC CSVVDREETQYF
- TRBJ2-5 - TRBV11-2 TGTGCCAGCAGCTTAGATGGGCCAGCGAGGGGGGAGACCCAGTACTTC CASSLDGPARGETQYF
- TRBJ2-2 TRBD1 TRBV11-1 TGTGCCACCCGGCGGACAGGGGGTGCCGGGGAGCTGTTTTTT CATRRTGGAGELFF
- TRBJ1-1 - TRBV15 TGTGCCACCAGAACGTTACAGCAGAACACTGAAGCTTTCTTT CATRTLQQNTEAFF
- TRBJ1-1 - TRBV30 TGTGCCTGGAGCCTTCGACAGAACACTGAAGCTTTCTTT CAWSLRQNTEAFF
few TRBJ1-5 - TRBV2 TGTGCCAGCAGTGGAGGGGGTTCGGGTCAGCCCCAGCATTTT CASSGGGSGQPQHF
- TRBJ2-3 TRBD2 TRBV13 TGTGCCAGCAGCTCAAGGACTAGCGGGGGCACAGATACGCAGTATTTT CASSSRTSGGTDTQYF